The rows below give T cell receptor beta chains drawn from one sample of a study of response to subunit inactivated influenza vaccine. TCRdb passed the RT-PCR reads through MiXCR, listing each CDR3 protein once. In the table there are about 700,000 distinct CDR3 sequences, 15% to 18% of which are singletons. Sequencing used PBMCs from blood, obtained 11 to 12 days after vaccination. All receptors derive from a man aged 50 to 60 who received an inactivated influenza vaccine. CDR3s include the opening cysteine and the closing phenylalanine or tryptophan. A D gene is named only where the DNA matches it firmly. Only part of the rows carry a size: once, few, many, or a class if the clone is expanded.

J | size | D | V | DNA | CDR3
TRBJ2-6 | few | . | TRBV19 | TGTGCCAGTAGTATTGAGGCTGGGGCCAACGTCCTGACTTTC | CASSIEAGANVLTF
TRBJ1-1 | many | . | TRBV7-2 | TGTGCCAGCAGCTTAAAGGGCGGGGGGAGCACTGAAGCTTTCTTT | CASSLKGGGSTEAFF
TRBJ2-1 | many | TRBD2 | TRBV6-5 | TGTGCCAGCAGCTATAGCGGGGGGGCCTACAATGAGCAGTTCTTC | CASSYSGGAYNEQFF
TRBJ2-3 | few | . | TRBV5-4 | TGTGCCAGCAGCCCCGATCGGGGGACACATGATACGCAGTATTTT | CASSPDRGTHDTQYF
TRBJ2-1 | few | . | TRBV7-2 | TGTGCCAGCAGCTTAGATTCGGGGGCCTACAATGAGCAGTTCTTC | CASSLDSGAYNEQFF
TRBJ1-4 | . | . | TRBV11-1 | TGTGCCAGCAGCTTGAATCCTGCCGAGGGGGAAAAACTGTTTTTT | CASSLNPAEGEKLFF
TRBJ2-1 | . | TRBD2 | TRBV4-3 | TGCGCCAGCAGCCAAGGTAGCGGGCCCTCCTACAATGAGCAGTTCTTC | CASSQGSGPSYNEQFF
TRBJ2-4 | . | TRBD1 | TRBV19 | TGTGCCAGTAGTAAGACAGGGCCCAAAAACATTCAGTACTTC | CASSKTGPKNIQYF
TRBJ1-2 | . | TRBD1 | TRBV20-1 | TGCAGTGCCCCGGGACAGGGAAACTATGGCTACACCTTC | CSAPGQGNYGYTF
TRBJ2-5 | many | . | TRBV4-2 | TGTGCCAGCAGCCACCGACTAGGAATTGAGGAGACCCAGTACTTC | CASSHRLGIEETQYF
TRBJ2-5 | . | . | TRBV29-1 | TGCAGCGTTGAGCGGCGGGCCCAAGAGACCCAGTACTTC | CSVERRAQETQYF
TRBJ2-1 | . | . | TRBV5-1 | TGCGCCAGCAGCCCCAGACTAGGGAGCGGTGAGCAGTTCTTC | CASSPRLGSGEQFF
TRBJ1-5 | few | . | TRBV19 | TGTGCCAGTATGGGGAACCGGGATCAGCCCCAGCATTTT | CASMGNRDQPQHF
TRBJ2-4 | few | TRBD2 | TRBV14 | TGTGCCAGCAGCCAAGGGGGACTAGCGGTAGCCAAAAACATTCAGTACTTC | CASSQGGLAVAKNIQYF
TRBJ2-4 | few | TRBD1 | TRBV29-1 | TGCAGCGGGGCCGAGGGACAGGGGATTCAGTACTTC | CSGAEGQGIQYF
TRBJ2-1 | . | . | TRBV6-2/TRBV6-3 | TGTGCCAGCAGTTCCGACACAGCCTACAATGAGCAGTTCTTC | CASSSDTAYNEQFF